This T cell receptor beta chain was sequenced for a study of blood T cell repertoires in COVID-19. Authors' processing steps: Amplification with reference gene primers provided the estimates of nucleated cell counts. Here immunoSEQ multiplex PCR was the method, and the copy in TCRdb shows in-frame clones only, minus some. The V and J calls and the clone size are those of that table, but D and trimming were determined from the DNA. The table lists 120,000 or so clones, about 87% of them singletons. Material: peripheral blood. The sequence came from a woman aged 70-85 years with acute or convalescent COVID-19.

The CDR3 sequence: CASSSGLTATNEQFF. The CDR3 DNA sequence: TGCGCCAGCAGCTCGGGACTGACTGCAACCAATGAGCAGTTCTTC. The rearrangement links TRBV5-1 to TRBJ2-1; D may be TRBD2 (6 bases). Germline-derived CDR1 and CDR2 are SGHRS and YFSETQ. The CDR3 is made up of 15 amino acids. The V end lost 3 bases, the J end lost 6 bases, and 16 bases lay between the germline ends.